These 3 T cell receptor beta chains were all obtained from the same sample, sequenced in a study of cytomegalovirus exposure and HLA in healthy donors. The primer mix had 60 Vbeta and 13 Jbeta primers. The method was immunoSEQ multiplex PCR; TCRdb's version includes in-frame clones alone and lacks a portion of them. The table records approximately 150,000 clones, about four fifths of them present only once. The sample was PBMCs. The receptors were sampled from a woman aged 25-40 years in good health and CMV-seropositive.

CDR3 in amino acids: CASSPIPAQGSYEQYF. Written as DNA, the CDR3 is TGTGCCAGCAGCCCGATTCCGGCACAGGGCTCCTACGAGCAGTACTTC. V gene TRBV7-9 combines with J gene TRBJ2-7; D might be TRBD1 (6 bases). There are 16 residues in the CDR3. CDR1 is SEHNR, CDR2 FQNEAQ, per germline (reference sequence). V was trimmed by 5 bases and J by 0 bases, leaving 17 bases between them.

The rearrangement uses TRBV5-1 and TRBJ2-7; 9 positions match TRBD1. J was trimmed by 2 bases and V by 0 bases; bases with no gene match: 3. The CDR3 sequence is 15 residues long. CDR1 is SGHRS and CDR2 is YFSETQ in the germline V gene. CDR3 sequence: CASSLGTGVTYEQYF. The CDR3 region has the DNA TGCGCCAGCAGCTTGGGGACAGGGGTTACCTACGAGCAGTACTTC.

This clone has only a few counts. This sequence joins TRBV7-9 and TRBJ1-5; D may be TRBD1 (6 bases). The CDR3 length is 15 residues. V was shortened by 5 bases and J by 0 bases, with 11 bases between the two germline ends. Germline loops: CDR1 SEHNR, CDR2 FQNEAQ (reference sequence). The CDR3: CASSAQGNSNQPQHF. The CDR3 DNA is TGTGCCAGCAGCGCCCAGGGGAATAGCAATCAGCCCCAGCATTTT.